Sequencing of this TCR beta chain was carried out in a study of molecular identifiers for immune sequencing clone quantification. The CDR3 extends over 15 amino acids. Looked up from germline, CDR1 is SEHNR and CDR2 is FQNEAQ (reference sequence). Deletions cut 5 bases from V and 8 bases from J, with 19 bases between. Sorted inputs of roughly 17,000 to 1,100,000 cells, with 10%, 30% or 50% RNA, yielded naive CD8 libraries. MiXCR, run by TCRdb on the PCR reads, gives a single entry per CDR3 protein. This table holds approximately 630,000 distinct CDR3 sequences, around 25% found once. There are a few counts of this clonotype.

This clonotype originated in a human donor in good health. Some libraries in this study had Jurkat cell RNA spiked in. Material for sequencing was naive CD8+ T cells from blood, with Jurkat cell RNA spiked in. Subset here: FACS-sorted CD8+CD4-CCR7+CD45RA+ naive T cells. V usage is TRBV7-9 and J usage is TRBJ2-1; D possibly corresponds to TRBD2 (5 bases). In DNA form, the CDR3 reads TGTGCCAGCAGCCTAAGACAAGGGAGCCTCGATGAGCAGTTCTTC. Protein sequence: CASSLRQGSLDEQFF.